The 22 T cell receptor beta chains listed next were all sequenced from one sample in a study of blood T cell repertoires in COVID-19. Profiling relied on immunoSEQ multiplex PCR, and the TCRdb table lists in-frame clones only, not all of them. The data show roughly 200,000 clones, 80% to 90% seen once. The specimen sequenced was PBMCs or T cells enriched from blood (not recorded which). The receptors come from a man aged 40-50 years who had recovered from COVID-19.

The rearrangement uses TRBV19 and TRBJ1-1; D might be TRBD1 (5 bases). The CDR3 loop spans 18 amino acids. The V and J ends lost 1 base and 3 bases respectively, with 21 bases between them. From germline, CDR1 is LNHDA and CDR2 SQIVND (reference sequence). The CDR3 protein is CASSIGPFDRRIDTEAFF. Here the CDR3 DNA reads TGTGCCAGTAGTATAGGCCCTTTCGACAGAAGGATCGACACTGAAGCTTTCTTT. The complete variable domain, with remaining parts taken from reference TRBV19 and TRBJ1-1, reads DGGITQSPKYLFRKEGQNVTLSCEQNLNHDAMYWYRQDPGQGLRLIYYSQIVNDFQKGDIAEGYSVSREKKESFPLTVTSAQKNPTAFYLCASSIGPFDRRIDTEAFFGQGTRLTVV.

The chain has TRBV6-5 and TRBJ1-5; no reliable D call. The V end was cut by 5 bases, the J end by 6 bases, with 11 bases between. CDR1 and CDR2 (germline): MNHEY, SVGAGI. The CDR3 is 13 residues long. The CDR3: CASSRNLGQPQHF. CDR3 in DNA: TGTGCCAGCAGTCGCAATCTCGGTCAGCCCCAGCATTTT.

The V gene is TRBV5-4, the J gene TRBJ2-7; D is uncertain. The CDR3 has 13 residues. Trimming pared 4 bases from V and 4 bases from J, leaving 12 bases between. Germline V lookup: CDR1 SGHNT, CDR2 YYREEE (reference sequence). The CDR3 spells CASSLPSSYEQYF. The CDR3 coding sequence is TGTGCCAGCAGCCTCCCGTCGTCGTACGAGCAGTACTTC.

The chain employs TRBV5-1 and TRBJ2-5; possible D gene TRBD1, 5 bases. The CDR3 spans 14 residues. Germline CDR1 SGHRS, CDR2 YFSETQ. Trimming stripped 5 bases from V and 2 bases from J, with 13 bases between. Here the CDR3 reads CASRDTAGQETQYF. CDR3 coding DNA: TGCGCCAGCAGGGACACAGCAGGTCAAGAGACCCAGTACTTC.

This clone occurred a few times. The J gene is TRBJ2-4, the V gene TRBV24-1; D possibly corresponds to TRBD1 (5 bases). The CDR3 contains 13 residues. V was shortened by 4 bases and J by 5 bases, with 8 bases between the two germline ends. Germline CDR1 KGHDR, CDR2 SFDVKD. The CDR3 reads CATSDQGQNIQYF. CDR3 sequence (DNA): TGTGCCACCAGTGACCAGGGTCAAAACATTCAGTACTTC.

The chain joins TRBV5-1 to TRBJ2-1; tentatively, D is TRBD2 (6 bases). The CDR3 is made up of 15 amino acids. V lost 3 bases and J 5 bases, leaving 15 bases between the germline ends. Germline lookup yields CDR1 SGHRS and CDR2 YFSETQ. The CDR3 DNA follows: TGCGCCAGCAGCTACGGCGGCGGGGCAAACAATGAGCAGTTCTTC. The encoded protein is CASSYGGGANNEQFF.

V usage is TRBV11-1 and J usage is TRBJ1-6; tentative D call: TRBD1 (6 bases). Germline lookup yields CDR1 SGHAT and CDR2 FQDESV (reference sequence). V lost 1 base and J 16 bases, leaving 14 bases between the germline ends. The CDR3 consists of 13 residues. The CDR3 bases are TGTGCCAGCAGCTTAGGAGGACAGTTGGGTCTCCACTTT. The encoded protein is CASSLGGQLGLHF.

The chain uses TRBV30 and TRBJ1-5, with a tentative D call TRBD1 (5 bases). The V gene lost 3 bases and the J gene lost 7 bases, with 13 bases spanning the gap. This CDR3 comprises 13 residues. The germline gives CDR1 GTSNPN, CDR2 SVGIG (reference sequence). CDR3 in amino acids: CAWSLRVGQPQHF. The CDR3 DNA follows: TGTGCCTGGAGCCTCAGGGTTGGCCAGCCCCAGCATTTT. Variable domain in full (rest from reference TRBV30 and TRBJ1-5): SQTIHQWPATLVQPVGSPLSLECTVEGTSNPNLYWYRQAAGRGLQLLFYSVGIGQISSEVPQNLSASRPQDRQFILSSKKLLLSDSGFYLCAWSLRVGQPQHFGDGTRLSIL.

V gene TRBV3-1 (or the pseudogene TRBV3-2) combines with J gene TRBJ1-5; 8 nucleotides line up with TRBD1. The CDR3 length is 14 residues. The junction had 2 bases not matched to a gene; V was cut back by 3 bases and J by 4 bases. Germline V CDR1 and CDR2: LGHDT, YNNKEL (reference sequence). In DNA form, the CDR3 reads TGTGCCAGCAGCCACGGACAGGGAAATCAGCCCCAGCATTTT. Its protein product is CASSHGQGNQPQHF.

V is TRBV3-1 (or the pseudogene TRBV3-2) and J is TRBJ1-5; unclear D gene. V dropped 2 bases and J dropped 0 bases, with 8 bases sitting between them. The CDR3 contains 15 residues. Germline CDR1 and CDR2: LGHDT and YNNKEL (reference sequence). As DNA, the CDR3 is TGTGCCAGCAGCCAAACAAGAAATAGCAATCAGCCCCAGCATTTT. Translated, it gives CASSQTRNSNQPQHF.

The chain combines TRBV24-1 with TRBJ2-1; the D gene is possibly TRBD2 (6 bases). The ends were cut back, 2 bases at V and 3 bases at J, with 16 bases in the middle. The V gene's germline CDR1 is KGHDR and CDR2 SFDVKD. There are 17 residues in the CDR3. CDR3 sequence: CATSDSGLVGIYNEQFF. Written as DNA, the CDR3 is TGTGCCACCAGTGATTCGGGACTTGTAGGGATCTACAATGAGCAGTTCTTC.

The V call is TRBV5-4, the J call TRBJ1-2; 8 nucleotides line up with TRBD1. With V trimmed by 2 bases and J by 0 bases, 0 bases remained unmatched. Germline lookup yields CDR1 SGHNT and CDR2 YYREEE (reference sequence). The length of the CDR3 is 14 residues. The CDR3 is CASSLQGANYGYTF. For the CDR3, the DNA is TGTGCCAGCAGCTTACAGGGGGCTAACTATGGCTACACCTTC.

The rearrangement links TRBV7-6 to TRBJ1-3, with 7 bases identical to TRBD1. The V and J ends lost 0 bases and 2 bases, in that order; junction bases with no gene match: 10. The CDR3 sequence is 18 residues long. Germline V CDR1 and CDR2: SGHVS, FNYEAQ. The DNA for the CDR3 is TGTGCCAGCAGCTTAGCCTGGGACAGTGGGTTGACTGGAAACACCATATATTTT. This codes for CASSLAWDSGLTGNTIYF.

V gene TRBV9 combines with J gene TRBJ2-7; 7 nucleotides agree with TRBD2. This CDR3 region has 14 residues. Germline assignment: CDR1 SGDLS and CDR2 YYNGEE. J lost 4 bases, V lost 4 bases, and 8 bases had no gene match. As DNA, the CDR3 is TGTGCCAGCAGCCGGCTAGCGGATTCATACGAGCAGTACTTC. It yields the protein CASSRLADSYEQYF. Full variable domain (missing parts from reference TRBV9 and TRBJ2-7): DSGVTQTPKHLITATGQRVTLRCSPRSGDLSVYWYQQSLDQGLQFLIQYYNGEERAKGNILERFSAQQFPDLHSELNLSSLELGDSALYFCASSRLADSYEQYFGPGTRLTVT.

The J gene is TRBJ1-1, the V gene TRBV7-8, with 7 nucleotides matching TRBD1. Per germline, CDR1 SGHVS and CDR2 FQNEAQ. There are 15 residues in the CDR3. The J segment lost 2 bases and the V segment lost 5 bases, leaving 8 bases of the junction unmatched. CDR3 nucleotide sequence: TGTGCCAGCAGCACATGGACAGGAAAAAACACTGAAGCTTTCTTT. Translating it yields CASSTWTGKNTEAFF.

This clone was counted a few times. The rearrangement joins TRBV24-1 to TRBJ2-1; 12 nucleotides align to TRBD2. V was pared by 3 bases and J by 9 bases, with 11 bases of the junction left unmatched. The CDR3 runs to 17 residues. Germline assignment: CDR1 KGHDR and CDR2 SFDVKD. CDR3 nucleotides: TGTGCCACCAGTGATGCCCTGACTAGCGGGGGACTCGCTGAGCAGTTCTTC. Translated: CATSDALTSGGLAEQFF.

The chain employs TRBV5-6 and TRBJ1-1; D may be TRBD1 (5 bases). Germline CDR1 SGHDT, CDR2 YYEEEE. CDR3 length: 14 amino acids. Between the trimmed V and J ends, which lost 0 bases and 0 bases, there was a span of 6 bases. CDR3 sequence (DNA): TGTGCCAGCAGCTTGGGGGGCCTGAACACTGAAGCTTTCTTT. This gives the protein CASSLGGLNTEAFF.

Written as DNA, the CDR3 is TGTGCCAGCAGCTTGAGCCGGGCTAATGAAAAACTGTTTTTT. The encoded protein is CASSLSRANEKLFF. The chain has TRBV5-8 and TRBJ1-4; D remains unclear. V dropped 1 base and J dropped 3 bases, with 7 bases sitting between them. The CDR3 contains 14 residues. The germline V gene has CDR1 SGHTS and CDR2 YDEGEE.

This rearrangement joins TRBV7-8 to TRBJ1-2; 8 positions agree with TRBD1. The junction had 14 bases not matched to a gene; V was cut back by 5 bases and J by 0 bases. The V gene's germline CDR1 is SGHVS and CDR2 FQNEAQ. The CDR3 extends over 18 amino acids. The CDR3 protein is CASSPGRTGFYSNYGYTF. The CDR3 DNA is TGTGCCAGCAGCCCGGGGAGGACAGGGTTTTACTCTAACTATGGCTACACCTTC. Full variable domain (outside the CDR3, taken from reference TRBV7-8 and TRBJ1-2): GAGVSQSPRYKVAKRGQDVALRCDPISGHVSLFWYQQALGQGPEFLTYFQNEAQLDKSGLPSDRFFAERPEGSVSTLKIQRTQQEDSAVYLCASSPGRTGFYSNYGYTFGSGTRLTVV.

The gene calls are TRBV5-1 and TRBJ2-1; possible D gene TRBD1, 5 bases. This CDR3 has 13 amino acids. Trimming removed 4 bases from V and 4 bases from J, with 9 bases in between. Germline V gene sequence: CDR1 SGHRS, CDR2 YFSETQ. CDR3 coding DNA: TGCGCCAGCAGCGGTCAGGGATACAATGAGCAGTTCTTC. This encodes CASSGQGYNEQFF.

The V and J genes are TRBV4-1 and TRBJ2-3; 7 nucleotides line up with TRBD1. The CDR3 covers 15 residues. Germline assignment: CDR1 MGHRA and CDR2 YSYEKL. V dropped 2 bases and J dropped 2; count of bases not matched to a gene: 4. CDR3 DNA: TGCGCCAGCAGCCAAAAGGGACAGTCCACAGATACGCAGTATTTT. As protein: CASSQKGQSTDTQYF.

This clone occurred a few times. The rearrangement links TRBV19 to TRBJ1-4; D ambiguous. Germline V gene sequence: CDR1 LNHDA, CDR2 SQIVND (reference sequence). V shed 0 bases and J shed 15 bases, with 17 bases lying between them. The CDR3 consists of 14 residues. As DNA, the CDR3 is TGTGCCAGTAGTATAGATCGCCAATCCCAGAATATGTTTTTT. It yields the protein CASSIDRQSQNMFF.